This entry describes one T cell receptor beta chain. These data originate in a study of blood T cells in healthy people across ages. The germline gives CDR1 WSHSY, CDR2 SAAADI. The V gene lost 0 bases and the J gene lost 4 bases, with 7 bases spanning the gap. The CDR3 has 13 amino acids. The authors ran a second PCR of about 6 to 11 cycles using a sample-barcoded 5' primer and a J-beta primer mix. TCRdb recomputed calls from the 5' RACE reads with MiXCR, one row per CDR3 protein. The profile shows about 690,000 distinct CDR3 sequences, roughly 41% of them singletons. This receptor was identified in an elderly man in good health. J is TRBJ2-7 and V is TRBV10-2; D gene unclear. Sequenced sample: blood. The CDR3 protein is CASSESYGYEQYF. The CDR3 coding sequence is TGCGCCAGCAGTGAGTCCTACGGTTACGAGCAGTACTTC.